The 11 T cell receptor beta chains presented below share a single source sample, sequenced in a study of control samples from healthy donors and cancer patients. Method: immunoSEQ multiplex PCR; TCRdb's copy keeps in-frame clones and lacks some. Of roughly 180,000 clones in the sample, 90% to 95% are singletons; the top ten hold over 3.5%. Sequenced input: blood. All receptors derive from a woman aged 55-70 years in good health.

The rearrangement links TRBV10-2 to TRBJ1-1; the match to TRBD1 covers 8 bases. The CDR3 is made up of 16 amino acids. Germline-derived CDR1 and CDR2 are WSHSY and SAAADI. V dropped 3 bases and J dropped 10; count of bases not matched to a gene: 16. The CDR3 DNA is TGCGCCAGCAGTGAACTTTCCGGACAGGGAAGAGCGGGAGCTTTCTTT. Translation: CASSELSGQGRAGAFF.

This chain uses TRBV10-3 with TRBJ2-5; 9 nucleotides match TRBD1. V was pared by 4 bases and J by 4 bases, with 7 bases of the junction left unmatched. Germline V gene lookup returns CDR1 ENHRY and CDR2 SYGVKD. The CDR3 contains 15 residues. This CDR3 is CAISGATGGRETQYF. Written as DNA, the CDR3 is TGTGCCATCAGTGGGGCGACAGGGGGTAGAGAGACCCAGTACTTC.

This chain joins TRBV6-2 or TRBV6-3 and TRBJ1-1; 7 nucleotides line up with TRBD1. The V and J ends lost 2 bases and 1 base, in that order; junction bases with no gene match: 7. In germline, CDR1 is MNHEY, CDR2 SVGEGT. The CDR3 loop spans 16 amino acids. The CDR3 nucleotides read TGTGCCAGCAGTTACGCGACAGGGCAGGGGAACACTGAAGCTTTCTTT. This gives the protein CASSYATGQGNTEAFF.

The V and J genes are TRBV2 and TRBJ1-2; D remains ambiguous. This CDR3 has 11 residues. Deletions cut 6 bases from V and 8 bases from J, with 10 bases between. Germline CDR1 and CDR2: SNHLY and FYNNEI. CDR3 region: CASSMPTGYTF. DNA of the CDR3: TGTGCCAGCAGCATGCCAACCGGCTACACCTTC.

V gene TRBV29-1 combines with J gene TRBJ1-2, with 7 nucleotides matching TRBD1. J lost 3 bases, V lost 6 bases, and 10 bases had no gene match. CDR3 length equals 14 residues. Germline V gene lookup returns CDR1 SQVTM and CDR2 ANQGSEA. The CDR3 here is CSVDRTWGDYGYTF. The DNA of the CDR3 is TGCAGCGTGGACAGGACTTGGGGAGACTATGGCTACACCTTC.

The rearrangement links TRBV12-3 or TRBV12-4 to TRBJ1-2; D is possibly TRBD1 (5 bases). This CDR3 spans 11 amino acids. Trimming stripped 6 bases from V and 6 bases from J, with 8 bases between. CDR3 bases: TGTGCCAGCAGGAAGGGGCATGGCTACACCTTC. This gives the protein CASRKGHGYTF.

This rearrangement joins TRBV3-1 (or the pseudogene TRBV3-2) to TRBJ1-6; D is unresolved. This CDR3 is built from 14 residues. Deletions cut 1 base from V and 10 bases from J, with 11 bases between. The germline gives CDR1 LGHDT, CDR2 YNNKEL (reference sequence). CDR3 sequence reads: CASSQVRTQSPLHF. For the CDR3, the DNA is TGTGCCAGCAGCCAAGTCCGGACCCAATCACCCCTCCACTTT.

This clone was seen only once. The V and J genes are TRBV5-1 and TRBJ1-6, with D possibly being TRBD1 (6 bases). Germline V lookup: CDR1 SGHRS, CDR2 YFSETQ. The CDR3 covers 15 residues. The V end was cut by 1 base, the J end by 2 bases, with 7 bases between. The CDR3 loop reads CASSLYRAYNSPLHF. As DNA, the CDR3 is TGCGCCAGCAGCTTGTACAGGGCCTATAATTCACCCCTCCACTTT. The variable domain in full, completed from reference TRBV5-1 and TRBJ1-6, reads KAGVTQTPRYLIKTRGQQVTLSCSPISGHRSVSWYQQTPGQGLQFLFEYFSETQRNKGNFPGRFSGRQFSNSRSEMNVSTLELGDSALYLCASSLYRAYNSPLHFGNGTRLTVT.

This rearrangement joins TRBV24-1 to TRBJ2-5; 7 bases are a match to TRBD1. This CDR3 spans 13 amino acids. V trimming: 5 bases; J trimming: 3 bases; junction bases outside the gene matches: 2. Per germline, CDR1 KGHDR and CDR2 SFDVKD. The CDR3 here is CATSGGQKETQYF. CDR3 DNA: TGTGCCACCAGTGGGGGACAGAAAGAGACCCAGTACTTC.

The chain recombines TRBV4-3 with TRBJ2-3, with 9 bases identical to TRBD2. Germline CDR1 is LGHNA and CDR2 is YSLEER. This CDR3 has 16 residues. V gave up 0 bases and J gave up 6 bases; unmatched junction bases: 7. The CDR3 here is CASSQDRRGGLDTQYF. The DNA for the CDR3 is TGCGCCAGCAGCCAAGACCGGCGGGGGGGCCTCGATACGCAGTATTTT.

Only one count was recorded for this clone. The chain is built from TRBV5-1 and TRBJ1-1; no clear D. This CDR3 contains 15 residues. CDR1 is SGHRS and CDR2 is YFSETQ in the germline V gene. Trimming stripped 2 bases from V and 3 bases from J, with 14 bases between. The CDR3 nucleotides read TGCGCCAGCAGCTTTCGGACCCAGGAGGACACTGAAGCTTTCTTT. Its translation: CASSFRTQEDTEAFF.